The present T cell receptor beta chain was sequenced within a study of monozygotic twins with inflammatory bowel disease. Germline CDR1 SGHAT, CDR2 FQNNGV. The CDR3 consists of 18 residues. Reprocessing the 5' RACE reads, TCRdb reports a single entry for every CDR3 protein and omits DNA. The data show about 140,000 distinct CDR3 sequences, and the top ten clones hold 2% to 2.5%. The chain combines TRBV11-2 with TRBJ2-6. The sequence was obtained from a human donor with ulcerative colitis or Crohn's disease, or a healthy co-twin of an affected twin (not recorded which). Sequenced sample: blood. CDR3 sequence reads: CASSLVLAGGTGANVLTF.